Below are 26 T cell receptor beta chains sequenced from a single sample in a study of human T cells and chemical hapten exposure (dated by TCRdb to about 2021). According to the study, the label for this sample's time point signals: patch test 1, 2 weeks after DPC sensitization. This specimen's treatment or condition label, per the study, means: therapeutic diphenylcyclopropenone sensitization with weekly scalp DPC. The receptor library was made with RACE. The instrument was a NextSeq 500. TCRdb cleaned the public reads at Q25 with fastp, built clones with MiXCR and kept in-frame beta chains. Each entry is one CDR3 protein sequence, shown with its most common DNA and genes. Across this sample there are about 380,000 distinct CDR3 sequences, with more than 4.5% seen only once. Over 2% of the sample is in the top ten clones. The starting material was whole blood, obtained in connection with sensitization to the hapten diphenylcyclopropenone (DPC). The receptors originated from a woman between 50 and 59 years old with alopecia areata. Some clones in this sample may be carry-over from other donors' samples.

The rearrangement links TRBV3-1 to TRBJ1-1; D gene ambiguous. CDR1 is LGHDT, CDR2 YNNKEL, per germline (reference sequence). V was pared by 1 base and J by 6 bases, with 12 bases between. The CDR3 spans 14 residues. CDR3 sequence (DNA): TGTGCCAGCAGCCAAGTTGGTGGATGGGCTGAAGCTTTCTTT. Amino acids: CASSQVGGWAEAFF.

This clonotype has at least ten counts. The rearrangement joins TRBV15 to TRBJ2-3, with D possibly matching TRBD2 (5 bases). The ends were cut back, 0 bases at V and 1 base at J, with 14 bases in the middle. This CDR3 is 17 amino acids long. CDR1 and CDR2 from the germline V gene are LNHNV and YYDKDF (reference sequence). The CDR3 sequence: CATSRDRLAPGTDTQYF. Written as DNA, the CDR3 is TGTGCCACCAGCAGAGATCGGCTAGCACCCGGCACAGATACGCAGTATTTT.

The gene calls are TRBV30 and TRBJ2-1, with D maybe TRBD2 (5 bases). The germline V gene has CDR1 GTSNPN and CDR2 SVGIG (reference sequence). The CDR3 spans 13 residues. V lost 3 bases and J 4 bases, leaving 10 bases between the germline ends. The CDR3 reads CAWRLRGYNEQFF. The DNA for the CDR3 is TGTGCCTGGAGGCTACGCGGGTACAATGAGCAGTTCTTC.

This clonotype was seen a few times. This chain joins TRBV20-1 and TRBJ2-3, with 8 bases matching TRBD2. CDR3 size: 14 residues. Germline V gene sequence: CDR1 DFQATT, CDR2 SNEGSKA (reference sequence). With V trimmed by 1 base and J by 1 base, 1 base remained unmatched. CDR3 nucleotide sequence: TGCAGTGCTAGAGTTAGCGGGGGCACAGATACGCAGTATTTT. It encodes CSARVSGGTDTQYF.

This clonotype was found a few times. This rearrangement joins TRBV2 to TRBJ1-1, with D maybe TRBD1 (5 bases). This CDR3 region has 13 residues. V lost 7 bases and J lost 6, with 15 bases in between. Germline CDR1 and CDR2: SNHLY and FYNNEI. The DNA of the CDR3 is TGTGCCAGCAAAGGGGCTAAGGGTTCTGAAGCTTTCTTT. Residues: CASKGAKGSEAFF.

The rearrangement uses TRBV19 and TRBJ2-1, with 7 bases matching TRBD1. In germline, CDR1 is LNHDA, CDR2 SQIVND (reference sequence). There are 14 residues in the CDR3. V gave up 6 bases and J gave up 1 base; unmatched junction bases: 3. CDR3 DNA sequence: TGTGCCAGTAGACCGGGACAGTCCTACAATGAGCAGTTCTTC. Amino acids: CASRPGQSYNEQFF.

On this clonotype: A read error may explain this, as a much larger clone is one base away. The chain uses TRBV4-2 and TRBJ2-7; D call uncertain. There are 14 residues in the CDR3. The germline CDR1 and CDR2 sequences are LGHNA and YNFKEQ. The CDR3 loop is CASCQESVSYEQYF. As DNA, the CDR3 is TGTGCCAGCTGCCAAGAATCAGTCTCCTACGAGCAGTACTTC.

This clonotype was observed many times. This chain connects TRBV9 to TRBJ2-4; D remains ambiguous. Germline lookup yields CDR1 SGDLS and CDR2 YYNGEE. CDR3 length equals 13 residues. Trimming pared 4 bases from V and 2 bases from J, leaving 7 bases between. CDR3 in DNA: TGTGCCAGCAGCCCGGCGACCAAAAACATTCAGTACTTC. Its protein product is CASSPATKNIQYF.

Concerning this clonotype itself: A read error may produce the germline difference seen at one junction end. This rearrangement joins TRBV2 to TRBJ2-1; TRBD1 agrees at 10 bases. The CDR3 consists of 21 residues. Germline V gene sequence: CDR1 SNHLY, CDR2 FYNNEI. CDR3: CASSSPTPGTGAHVSYNERFF. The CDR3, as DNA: TGTGCCAGCAGTTCTCCGACCCCCGGGACAGGGGCCCATGTCTCCTACAATGAGCGGTTCTTC.

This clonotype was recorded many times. The CDR3 sequence: CASSPGTSGGTLTYEQYF. DNA for the CDR3: TGCGCCAGCAGCCCCGGGACTAGCGGGGGGACCCTCACGTACGAGCAGTACTTC. The J gene is TRBJ2-7, the V gene TRBV5-1; TRBD2 agrees at 15 bases. CDR3 length: 18 amino acids. Trimming at V came to 4 bases and at J to 4 bases, leaving 12 bases not matched to a gene. In germline, CDR1 is SGHRS, CDR2 YFSETQ.

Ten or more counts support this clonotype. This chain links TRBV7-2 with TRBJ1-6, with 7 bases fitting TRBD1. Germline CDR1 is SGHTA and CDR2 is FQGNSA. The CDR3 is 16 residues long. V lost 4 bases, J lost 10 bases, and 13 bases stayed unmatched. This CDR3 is CASSSAGGIYSSPLHF. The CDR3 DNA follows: TGTGCCAGCAGCTCCGCAGGGGGAATCTATTCGTCACCCCTCCACTTT. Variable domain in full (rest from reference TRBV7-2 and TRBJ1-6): GAGVSQSPSNKVTEKGKDVELRCDPISGHTALYWYRQSLGQGLEFLIYFQGNSAPDKSGLPSDRFSAERTGGSVSTLTIQRTQQEDSAVYLCASSSAGGIYSSPLHFGNGTRLTVT.

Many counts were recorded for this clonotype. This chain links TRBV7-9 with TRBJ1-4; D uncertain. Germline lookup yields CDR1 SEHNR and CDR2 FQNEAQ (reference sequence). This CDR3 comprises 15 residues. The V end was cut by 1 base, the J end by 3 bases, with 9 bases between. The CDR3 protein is CASSLVPDSNEKLFF. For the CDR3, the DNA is TGTGCCAGCAGCTTAGTGCCAGACTCTAATGAAAAACTGTTTTTT.

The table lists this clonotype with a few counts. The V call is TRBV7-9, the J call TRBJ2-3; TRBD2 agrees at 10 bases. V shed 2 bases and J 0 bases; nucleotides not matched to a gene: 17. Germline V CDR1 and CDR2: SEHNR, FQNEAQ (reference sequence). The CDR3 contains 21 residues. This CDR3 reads CASSLRELAGGKHPSTDTQYF. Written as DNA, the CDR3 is TGTGCCAGCAGCTTAAGGGAGTTAGCGGGAGGCAAACACCCTAGCACAGATACGCAGTATTTT.

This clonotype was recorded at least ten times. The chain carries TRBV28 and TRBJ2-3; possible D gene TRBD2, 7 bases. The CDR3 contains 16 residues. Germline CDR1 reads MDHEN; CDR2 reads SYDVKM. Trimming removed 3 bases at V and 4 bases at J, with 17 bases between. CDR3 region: CASSFKSPGGPDTQYF. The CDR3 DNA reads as TGTGCCAGCAGTTTCAAGTCTCCCGGGGGGCCAGATACGCAGTATTTT. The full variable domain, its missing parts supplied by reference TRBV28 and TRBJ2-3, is DVKVTQSSRYLVKRTGEKVFLECVQDMDHENMFWYRQDPGLGLRLIYFSYDVKMKEKGDIPEGYSVSREKKERFSLILESASTNQTSMYLCASSFKSPGGPDTQYFGPGTRLTVL.

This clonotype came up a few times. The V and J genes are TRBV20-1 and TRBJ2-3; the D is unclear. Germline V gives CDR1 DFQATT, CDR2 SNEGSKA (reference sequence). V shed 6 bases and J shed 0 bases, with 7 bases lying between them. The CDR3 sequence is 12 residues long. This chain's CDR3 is CSAAPSTDTQYF. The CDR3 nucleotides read TGCAGTGCAGCACCTAGCACAGATACGCAGTATTTT.

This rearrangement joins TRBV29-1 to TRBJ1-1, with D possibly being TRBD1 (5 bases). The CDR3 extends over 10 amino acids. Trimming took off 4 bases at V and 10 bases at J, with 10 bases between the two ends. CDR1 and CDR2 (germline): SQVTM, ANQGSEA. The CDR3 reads CSVAGVAAFF. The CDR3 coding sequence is TGCAGCGTTGCGGGGGTTGCAGCTTTCTTT.

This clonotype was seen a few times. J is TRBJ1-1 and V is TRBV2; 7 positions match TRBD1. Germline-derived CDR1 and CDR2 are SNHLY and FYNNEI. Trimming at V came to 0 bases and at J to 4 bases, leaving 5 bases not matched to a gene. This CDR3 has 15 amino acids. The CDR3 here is CASSEAGRGGTEAFF. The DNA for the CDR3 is TGTGCCAGCAGTGAAGCGGGCAGGGGGGGCACTGAAGCTTTCTTT.

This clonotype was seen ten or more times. DNA of the CDR3: TGTGCCAGCAGCTTAGCGGTCGGGGCCGAGCAGTACTTC. Amino acid sequence: CASSLAVGAEQYF. V usage is TRBV7-8 and J usage is TRBJ2-7; D may be TRBD1 or TRBD2 (5 bases each). The CDR3 extends over 13 amino acids. Germline V gene data show CDR1 as SGHVS and CDR2 as FQNEAQ. With 0 bases removed from V and 6 bases from J, the gap between germline ends came to 9 bases.

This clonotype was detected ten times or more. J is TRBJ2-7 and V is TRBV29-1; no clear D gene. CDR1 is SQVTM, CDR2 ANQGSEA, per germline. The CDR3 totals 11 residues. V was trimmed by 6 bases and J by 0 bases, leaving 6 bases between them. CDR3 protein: CSVQTSYEQYF. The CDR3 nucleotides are TGCAGCGTGCAGACCTCCTACGAGCAGTACTTC.

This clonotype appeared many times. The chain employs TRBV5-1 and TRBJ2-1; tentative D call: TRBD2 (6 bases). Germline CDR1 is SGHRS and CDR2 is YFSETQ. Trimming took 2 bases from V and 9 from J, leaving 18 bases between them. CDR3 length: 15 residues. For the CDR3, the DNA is TGCGCCAGCAGCTTAAGGACCGATTCCGGGGGTGAGCAGTTCTTC. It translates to CASSLRTDSGGEQFF. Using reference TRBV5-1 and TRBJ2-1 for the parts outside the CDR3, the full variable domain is KAGVTQTPRYLIKTRGQQVTLSCSPISGHRSVSWYQQTPGQGLQFLFEYFSETQRNKGNFPGRFSGRQFSNSRSEMNVSTLELGDSALYLCASSLRTDSGGEQFFGPGTRLTVL.

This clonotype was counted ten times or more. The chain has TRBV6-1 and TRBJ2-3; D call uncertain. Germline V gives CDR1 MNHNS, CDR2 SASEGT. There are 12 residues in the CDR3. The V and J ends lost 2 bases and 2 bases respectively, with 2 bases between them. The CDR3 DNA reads TGTGCCAGCAGTGAATACACAGATACGCAGTATTTT. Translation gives CASSEYTDTQYF.

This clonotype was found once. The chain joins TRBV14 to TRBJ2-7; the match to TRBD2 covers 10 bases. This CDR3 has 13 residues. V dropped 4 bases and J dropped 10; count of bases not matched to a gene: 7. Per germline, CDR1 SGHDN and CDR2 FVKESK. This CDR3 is CASSPSGGVLQYF. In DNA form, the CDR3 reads TGTGCCAGCAGCCCTAGCGGGGGCGTACTCCAGTACTTC.

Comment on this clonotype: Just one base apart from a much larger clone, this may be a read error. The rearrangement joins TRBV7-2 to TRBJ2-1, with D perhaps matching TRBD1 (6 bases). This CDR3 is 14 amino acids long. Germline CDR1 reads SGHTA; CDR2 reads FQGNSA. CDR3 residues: CASSATTGWSELFF. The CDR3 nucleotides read TGTGCCAGCAGCGCAACTACAGGGTGGAGTGAGCTGTTCTTC.

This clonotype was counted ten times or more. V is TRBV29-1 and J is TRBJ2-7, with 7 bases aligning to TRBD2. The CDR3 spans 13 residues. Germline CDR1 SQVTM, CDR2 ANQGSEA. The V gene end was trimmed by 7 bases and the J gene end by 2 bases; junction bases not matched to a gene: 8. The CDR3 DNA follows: TGCAGCGCCAAACGGGGGGAAGCCTACGAGCAGTACTTC. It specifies CSAKRGEAYEQYF.

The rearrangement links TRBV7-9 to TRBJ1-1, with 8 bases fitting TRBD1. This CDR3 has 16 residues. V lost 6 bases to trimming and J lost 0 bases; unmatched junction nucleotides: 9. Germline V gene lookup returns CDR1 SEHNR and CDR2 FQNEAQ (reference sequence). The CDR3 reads CASRKQGVTLNTEAFF. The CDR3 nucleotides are TGTGCCAGCAGGAAACAGGGGGTGACCTTGAACACTGAAGCTTTCTTT.

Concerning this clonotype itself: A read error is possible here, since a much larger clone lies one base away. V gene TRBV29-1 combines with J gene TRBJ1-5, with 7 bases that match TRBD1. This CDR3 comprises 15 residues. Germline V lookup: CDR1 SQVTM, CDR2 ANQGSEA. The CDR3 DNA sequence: TGCAGCGTGGCCGGGACAGCCGGAGGCAATCAGCCCCAGCAATTT. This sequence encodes CSVAGTAGGNQPQQF.